The 25 T cell receptor beta chains reported below all come from one sample, sequenced in a study of identical twins. TCRdb called the 5' RACE reads again in MiXCR, with one record for every CDR3 protein. Seen here are about 330,000 distinct CDR3 sequences, 9% to 15% observed once, and the top ten hold just over 7%. These data were also reused for a study on yellow fever vaccine responses in identical twins.

The sequencing input was CD8+ T cells sorted from blood. The receptors derive from a woman younger than 35 in good health.

This clonotype was detected a few times. CDR3 sequence (DNA): TGTGCCACCAGCAGGGATAACCCCGGGGAGCTGTTTTTT. Its translation: CATSRDNPGELFF. This chain joins TRBV15 and TRBJ2-2; D not resolved. The CDR3 extends over 13 amino acids. Between the trimmed V and J ends, which lost 3 bases and 6 bases, there was a span of 8 bases. CDR1 is LNHNV and CDR2 is YYDKDF in the germline V gene (reference sequence).

This clonotype appeared a few times. This chain uses TRBV18 with TRBJ2-2; either TRBD1 or TRBD2 may fit D (5 bases each). V lost 6 bases, J lost 3 bases, and 17 bases lay in between. CDR1 and CDR2 (germline): KGHSH, LQKENI. The CDR3 length is 16 residues. The CDR3 spells CASSPGPGTDTGELFF. The CDR3 nucleotides are TGTGCCAGCTCGCCGGGACCGGGGACGGACACCGGGGAGCTGTTTTTT.

The V call is TRBV27, the J call TRBJ2-2; possible D gene TRBD2, 5 bases. The V gene lost 7 bases and the J gene lost 5 bases, with 20 bases spanning the gap. CDR3 length equals 16 residues. Germline-derived CDR1 and CDR2 are MNHEY and SMNVEV (reference sequence). The chain's CDR3 is CASTHGSSAWTGELFF. DNA of the CDR3: TGTGCCAGCACCCACGGAAGTAGCGCGTGGACCGGGGAGCTGTTTTTT.

This clonotype was seen many times. V gene TRBV29-1 combines with J gene TRBJ1-4, with D maybe TRBD1 (6 bases). CDR3 length equals 19 residues. Trimming stripped 4 bases from V and 0 bases from J, with 24 bases between. Germline assignment: CDR1 SQVTM and CDR2 ANQGSEA. In DNA, the CDR3 is TGCAGCGTTGCGGGGGGCCTCCAAGGCCGGTTTGCAACTAATGAAAAACTGTTTTTT. As protein: CSVAGGLQGRFATNEKLFF.

V usage is TRBV7-9 and J usage is TRBJ2-3, with D perhaps TRBD2 (5 bases). Germline V gives CDR1 SEHNR, CDR2 FQNEAQ (reference sequence). This CDR3 contains 15 residues. V was pared by 6 bases and J by 6 bases, with 19 bases between. CDR3 loop: CASSLLSAGRDTQYF. In nucleotides, the CDR3 is TGTGCCAGCAGTCTACTCAGTGCGGGTAGGGATACGCAGTATTTT.

This clonotype was picked up a small number of times. The chain links TRBV18 to TRBJ2-2; the D gene could be TRBD1 or TRBD2 (5 bases each). Germline V gene data show CDR1 as KGHSH and CDR2 as LQKENI. The CDR3 runs 17 residues. V lost 2 bases, J lost 2 bases, and 15 bases lay in between. CDR3 in amino acids: CASSPRVQRTNTGELFF. The CDR3 DNA reads TGTGCCAGCTCACCAAGGGTTCAGCGGACAAACACCGGGGAGCTGTTTTTT. The entire variable domain, with the rest obtained from reference TRBV18 and TRBJ2-2, is as follows: NAGVMQNPRHLVRRRGQEARLRCSPMKGHSHVYWYRQLPEEGLKFMVYLQKENIIDESGMPKERFSAEFPKEGPSILRIQQVVRGDSAAYFCASSPRVQRTNTGELFFGEGSRLTVL.

The chain joins TRBV5-1 to TRBJ1-4; 9 nucleotides agree with TRBD1. V shed 1 base, J shed 6 bases, and the junction held 1 base outside the gene matches. The CDR3 runs 14 residues. The germline V gene encodes CDR1 SGHRS and CDR2 YFSETQ. The CDR3 here is CASSLWDRDEKLFF. The CDR3 DNA reads TGCGCCAGCAGCTTGTGGGACAGGGATGAAAAACTGTTTTTT.

This chain uses TRBV7-9 with TRBJ2-1; no clear D. The CDR3 has 12 residues. Trimming stripped 7 bases from V and 7 bases from J, with 11 bases between. Germline V gene data show CDR1 as SEHNR and CDR2 as FQNEAQ (reference sequence). The CDR3 reads CASISSLNEQFF. CDR3 DNA sequence: TGTGCCAGCATAAGCAGTCTGAATGAGCAGTTCTTC.

This clonotype was observed a few times. The chain joins TRBV28 to TRBJ1-2, with D possibly matching TRBD1 (6 bases). The CDR3 is 13 amino acids. Germline assignment: CDR1 MDHEN and CDR2 SYDVKM. V lost 7 bases, J lost 3 bases, and 12 bases lay in between. CDR3: CASKEAGDYGYTF. For the CDR3, the DNA is TGTGCCAGCAAGGAGGCAGGGGACTATGGCTACACCTTC.

The J gene is TRBJ2-4, the V gene TRBV7-8, with D perhaps matching TRBD2 (5 bases). V lost 0 bases to trimming and J lost 7 bases, with 13 bases between them. The germline V gene has CDR1 SGHVS and CDR2 FQNEAQ. The CDR3 spans 15 residues. The CDR3: CASSLASERRNIQYF. The CDR3 nucleotides are TGTGCCAGCAGCTTAGCGTCCGAAAGGAGGAACATTCAGTACTTC.

This clonotype has a handful of counts. The chain couples TRBV7-2 to TRBJ1-1; 10 nucleotides align to TRBD1. V was clipped by 5 bases and J by 7 bases; unmatched bases: 10. The CDR3 loop spans 15 amino acids. CDR1 and CDR2 (germline): SGHTA, FQGNSA. The CDR3 here is CASSPDRGQVGEAFF. The CDR3 DNA is TGTGCCAGCAGCCCTGACAGGGGGCAGGTGGGTGAAGCTTTCTTT. Full variable domain (missing parts from reference TRBV7-2 and TRBJ1-1): GAGVSQSPSNKVTEKGKDVELRCDPISGHTALYWYRQSLGQGLEFLIYFQGNSAPDKSGLPSDRFSAERTGGSVSTLTIQRTQQEDSAVYLCASSPDRGQVGEAFFGQGTRLTVV.

This clonotype was counted many times. The chain joins TRBV13 to TRBJ2-7; 7 positions agree with TRBD1. The junction had 4 bases not matched to a gene; V was cut back by 5 bases and J by 3 bases. Per the germline V gene, CDR1 is PRHDT and CDR2 is FYEKMQ (reference sequence). The CDR3 is made up of 13 amino acids. The CDR3, as DNA: TGTGCCAGCAGCCTCGGACAGGTCTACGAGCAGTACTTC. Protein product: CASSLGQVYEQYF.

This rearrangement joins TRBV20-1 to TRBJ2-7; either TRBD1 or TRBD2 may fit D (5 bases each). From germline, CDR1 is DFQATT and CDR2 SNEGSKA (reference sequence). The CDR3 loop spans 13 amino acids. Trimming stripped 6 bases from V and 5 bases from J, with 17 bases between. The CDR3 reads CSAPGTSAHEQYF. The CDR3 DNA is TGCAGTGCGCCGGGGACCTCGGCCCACGAGCAGTACTTC.

This rearrangement joins TRBV15 to TRBJ2-1; TRBD1 matches at 7 bases. The CDR3 covers 15 residues. V trimming: 4 bases; J trimming: 7 bases; junction bases outside the gene matches: 10. The germline gives CDR1 LNHNV, CDR2 YYDKDF (reference sequence). In DNA form, the CDR3 reads TGTGCCACCAGCACCGGGGACAGTTGGAGAAATGAGCAGTTCTTC. Protein sequence: CATSTGDSWRNEQFF. The whole variable domain, filled in from reference TRBV15 and TRBJ2-1, reads DAMVIQNPRYQVTQFGKPVTLSCSQTLNHNVMYWYQQKSSQAPKLLFHYYDKDFNNEADTPDNFQSRRPNTSFCFLDIRSPGLGDTAMYLCATSTGDSWRNEQFFGPGTRLTVL.

This clonotype was seen more than once but under ten times. The J gene is TRBJ2-7, the V gene TRBV27; tentative D call: TRBD2 (5 bases). The CDR3 consists of 13 residues. V lost 2 bases, J lost 4 bases, and 9 bases lay in between. Germline assignment: CDR1 MNHEY and CDR2 SMNVEV (reference sequence). CDR3 DNA sequence: TGTGCCAGCAGTTTAGGGAGAAGATACGAGCAGTACTTC. It encodes CASSLGRRYEQYF.

Notes on this clonotype: This may come from a read error, since a much larger clone is one base off. The chain employs TRBV12-3 or TRBV12-4 and TRBJ1-2; no clear D. The CDR3 spans 15 residues. This CDR3 reads CVSSLGRSSNYGYTF. CDR3 sequence (DNA): TGTGTCAGCAGTTTAGGGCGCTCCTCTAACTATGGCTACACCTTC.

The CDR3 nucleotides are TGCAGTGCTAGGAAACCGACAGGGGCCCAGCCCCAGCATTTT. This codes for CSARKPTGAQPQHF. The V and J genes are TRBV20-1 and TRBJ1-5; 8 bases match TRBD1. Germline trimming cut 3 bases from V and 7 bases from J; bases unmatched to any gene: 8. Germline loops: CDR1 DFQATT, CDR2 SNEGSKA (reference sequence). This CDR3 comprises 14 residues.

This clonotype came up a few times. The rearrangement joins TRBV7-9 to TRBJ2-7; TRBD1 matches 7 bases. Germline values: CDR1 SEHNR, CDR2 FQNEAQ (reference sequence). V dropped 6 bases and J dropped 2; count of bases not matched to a gene: 1. This CDR3 region has 12 residues. In nucleotides, the CDR3 is TGTGCCAGCAGGGGACAGACCTACGAGCAGTACTTC. Translating it yields CASRGQTYEQYF.

The chain carries TRBV6-1 and TRBJ1-1; D not resolved. This CDR3 is built from 13 residues. Germline CDR1 MNHNS, CDR2 SASEGT. With 8 bases removed from V and 1 base from J, the gap between germline ends came to 11 bases. DNA for the CDR3: TGTGCCAGCTTGCCCACTGAGAACACTGAAGCTTTCTTT. It specifies CASLPTENTEAFF.

The genes are TRBV29-1 and TRBJ2-2; maybe TRBD2 (6 bases). Germline CDR1 reads SQVTM; CDR2 reads ANQGSEA. Trimming removed 4 bases at V and 4 bases at J, with 16 bases between. The CDR3 runs 15 residues. CDR3 DNA: TGCAGCGTTGCGGACGCGGGACCCCCCACCGGGGAGCTGTTTTTT. It specifies CSVADAGPPTGELFF.

This clonotype was picked up a small number of times. The rearrangement uses TRBV7-6 and TRBJ2-7; 7 nucleotides match TRBD2. CDR1 is SGHVS, CDR2 FNYEAQ, per germline. The CDR3 is 14 amino acids. V lost 5 bases to trimming and J lost 5 bases; unmatched junction nucleotides: 9. This chain's CDR3 is CASSPGLDAHEQYF. In DNA form, the CDR3 reads TGTGCCAGCAGCCCCGGACTAGATGCCCACGAGCAGTACTTC. The whole variable domain, filled in from reference TRBV7-6 and TRBJ2-7, reads GAGVSQSPRYKVTKRGQDVALRCDPISGHVSLYWYRQALGQGPEFLTYFNYEAQQDKSGLPNDRFSAERPEGSISTLTIQRTEQRDSAMYRCASSPGLDAHEQYFGPGTRLTVT.

This chain connects TRBV27 to TRBJ2-7; TRBD1 agrees at 8 bases. The CDR3 length is 13 residues. The germline V gene encodes CDR1 MNHEY and CDR2 SMNVEV (reference sequence). The V and J ends lost 6 bases and 3 bases, in that order; junction bases with no gene match: 4. The CDR3 nucleotides read TGTGCCAGCAGACCCGGGACAGGCTACGAGCAGTACTTC. It encodes CASRPGTGYEQYF.

The chain recombines TRBV24-1 with TRBJ2-2, with D tentatively TRBD1 (5 bases). Trimming took 6 bases from V and 6 from J, leaving 10 bases between them. The CDR3 extends over 13 amino acids. Germline CDR1 KGHDR, CDR2 SFDVKD. CDR3: CATSSQVAGELFF. The CDR3 DNA is TGTGCCACCAGTTCACAGGTAGCCGGGGAGCTGTTTTTT.

Remarks on this clonotype: This may arise from a read error, as a much more abundant clone is one base away. The V gene is TRBV3-1, the J gene TRBJ2-1, with TRBD1 identical over 9 bases. This CDR3 has 16 amino acids. Germline V gene data show CDR1 as LGHDT and CDR2 as YNNKEL (reference sequence). The CDR3 DNA reads as TGTGCCAGCAGCCAAGTATCTGGGGACAGGGCCAATGGGCAGTTCTTC. Translating gives CASSQVSGDRANGQFF.

This clonotype was observed a few times. V is TRBV6-6 and J is TRBJ2-1, with no clear D. Trimming cost V 0 bases and J 7 bases, with 7 bases left between them. This CDR3 comprises 13 residues. The germline gives CDR1 MNHNY, CDR2 SVGAGI (reference sequence). This CDR3 is CASSYSKGNEQFF. The CDR3 nucleotides are TGTGCCAGCAGTTACTCGAAAGGGAATGAGCAGTTCTTC.